This TCR beta chain is drawn from a study of T-cell reconstitution after alpha-beta-depleted transplantation in children. Whole-study findings and limits: Surviving recipient T cells and thymic progenitors underlay high day-60 TCRbeta diversity in some patients. Most T-cell counts and diversity one year after the transplant came from T cells that were newly produced. Expanded graft clones numbering several hundred reportedly gave rise to alpha-beta T cells about two months after transplant.

V trimming: 3 bases; J trimming: 5 bases; junction bases outside the gene matches: 4. From germline, CDR1 is KGHSH and CDR2 LQKENI. This CDR3 spans 13 amino acids. Preparation of the TCRbeta library was carried out with unique molecular identifiers. TCRdb re-analysed the PCR reads in MiXCR, keeping a single row per CDR3 protein. The sample shows 750,000 to 950,000 distinct CDR3 sequences, 16% of them seen only once. This clonotype was counted a few times. Its specificity is unknown. The input for sequencing was PBMCs, mostly from graft donor cells, taken 360 days after TCRalphabeta/CD19-depleted stem cell transplant. The V gene is TRBV18, the J gene TRBJ2-7; the match to TRBD2 covers 7 bases. The sequence derives from a male patient aged 5 to 17 who had a stem cell transplant for acute lymphoblastic leukemia, so the T cells may come from the graft donor. The CDR3 nucleotides are TGTGCCAGCTCACCCGCTAGCGGACACGAGCAGTACTTC. It specifies CASSPASGHEQYF. The full variable domain, with the rest looked up from reference TRBV18 and TRBJ2-7, is NAGVMQNPRHLVRRRGQEARLRCSPMKGHSHVYWYRQLPEEGLKFMVYLQKENIIDESGMPKERFSAEFPKEGPSILRIQQVVRGDSAAYFCASSPASGHEQYFGPGTRLTVT.